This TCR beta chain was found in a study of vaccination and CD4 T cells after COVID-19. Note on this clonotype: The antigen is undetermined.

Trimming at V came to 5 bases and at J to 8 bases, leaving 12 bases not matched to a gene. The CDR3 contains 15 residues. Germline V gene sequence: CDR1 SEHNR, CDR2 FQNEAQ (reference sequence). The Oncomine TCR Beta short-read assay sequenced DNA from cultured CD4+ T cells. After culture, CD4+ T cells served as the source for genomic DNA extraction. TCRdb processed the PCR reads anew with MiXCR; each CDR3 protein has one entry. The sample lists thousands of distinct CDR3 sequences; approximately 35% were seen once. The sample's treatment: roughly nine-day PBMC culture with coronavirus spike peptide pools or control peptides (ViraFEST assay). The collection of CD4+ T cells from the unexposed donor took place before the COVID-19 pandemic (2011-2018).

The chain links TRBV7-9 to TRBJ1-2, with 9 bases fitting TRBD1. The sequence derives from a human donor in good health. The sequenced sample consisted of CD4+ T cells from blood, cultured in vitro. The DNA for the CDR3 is TGTGCCAGCAGCGGATTCGCGGGACAGGGAAAAGGCTACACCTTC. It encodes CASSGFAGQGKGYTF. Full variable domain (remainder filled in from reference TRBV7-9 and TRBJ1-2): DTGVSQNPRHKITKRGQNVTFRCDPISEHNRLYWYRQTLGQGPEFLTYFQNEAQLEKSRLLSDRFSAERPKGSFSTLEIQRTEQGDSAMYLCASSGFAGQGKGYTFGSGTRLTVV.